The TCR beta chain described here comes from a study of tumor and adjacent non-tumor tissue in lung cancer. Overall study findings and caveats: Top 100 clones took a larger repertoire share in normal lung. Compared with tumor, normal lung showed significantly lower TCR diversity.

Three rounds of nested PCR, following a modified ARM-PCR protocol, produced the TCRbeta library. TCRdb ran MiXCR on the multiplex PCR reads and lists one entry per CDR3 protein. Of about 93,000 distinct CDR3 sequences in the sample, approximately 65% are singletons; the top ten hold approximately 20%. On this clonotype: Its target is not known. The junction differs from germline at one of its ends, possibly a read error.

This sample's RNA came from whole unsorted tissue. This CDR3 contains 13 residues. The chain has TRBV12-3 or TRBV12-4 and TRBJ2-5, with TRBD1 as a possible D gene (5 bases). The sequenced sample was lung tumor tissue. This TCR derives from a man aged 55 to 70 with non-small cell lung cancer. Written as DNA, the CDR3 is TGTGACAGCAGGACATGGGGCCGAGAGACCCAGTACTTC. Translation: CDSRTWGRETQYF.